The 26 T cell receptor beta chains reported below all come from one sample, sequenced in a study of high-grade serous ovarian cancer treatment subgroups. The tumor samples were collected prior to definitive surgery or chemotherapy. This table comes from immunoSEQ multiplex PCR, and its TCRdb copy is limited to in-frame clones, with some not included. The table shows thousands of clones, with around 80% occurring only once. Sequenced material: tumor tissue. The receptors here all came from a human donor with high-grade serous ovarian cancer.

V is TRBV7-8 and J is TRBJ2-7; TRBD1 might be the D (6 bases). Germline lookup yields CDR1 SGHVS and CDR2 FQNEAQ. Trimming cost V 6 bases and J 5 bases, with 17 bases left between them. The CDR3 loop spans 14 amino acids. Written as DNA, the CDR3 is TGTGCCAGCAGTCTACTCCTCCAGGGGCACGAGCAGTACTTC. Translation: CASSLLLQGHEQYF.

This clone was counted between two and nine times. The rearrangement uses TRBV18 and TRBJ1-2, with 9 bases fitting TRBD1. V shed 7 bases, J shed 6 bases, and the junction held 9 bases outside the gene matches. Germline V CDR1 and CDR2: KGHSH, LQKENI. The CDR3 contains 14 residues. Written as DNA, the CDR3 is TGTGCCAGCTTCGCCGGGACAGGGACCAATGGCTACACCTTC. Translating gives CASFAGTGTNGYTF. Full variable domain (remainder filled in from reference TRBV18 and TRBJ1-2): NAGVMQNPRHLVRRRGQEARLRCSPMKGHSHVYWYRQLPEEGLKFMVYLQKENIIDESGMPKERFSAEFPKEGPSILRIQQVVRGDSAAYFCASFAGTGTNGYTFGSGTRLTVV.

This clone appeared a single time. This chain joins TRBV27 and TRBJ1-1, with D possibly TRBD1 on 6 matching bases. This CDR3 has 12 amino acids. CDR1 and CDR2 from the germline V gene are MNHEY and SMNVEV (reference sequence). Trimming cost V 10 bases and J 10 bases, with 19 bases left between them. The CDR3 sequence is CATYSTGFGAFF. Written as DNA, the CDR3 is TGTGCCACCTACTCCACAGGGTTTGGAGCTTTCTTT.

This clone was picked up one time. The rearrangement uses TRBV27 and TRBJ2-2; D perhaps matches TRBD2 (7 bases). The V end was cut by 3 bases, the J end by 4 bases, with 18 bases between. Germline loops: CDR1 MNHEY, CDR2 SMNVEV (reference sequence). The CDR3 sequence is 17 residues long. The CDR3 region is CASSFLSKGGSTGELFF. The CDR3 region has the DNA TGTGCCAGCAGTTTCCTGTCCAAGGGGGGGAGCACCGGGGAGCTGTTTTTT.

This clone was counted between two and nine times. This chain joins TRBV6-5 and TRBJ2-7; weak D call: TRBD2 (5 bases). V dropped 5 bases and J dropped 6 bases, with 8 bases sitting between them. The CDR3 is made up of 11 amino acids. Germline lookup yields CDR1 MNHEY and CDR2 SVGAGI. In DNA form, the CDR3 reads TGTGCCAGCAGTATAGGACTCGAGCAGTACTTC. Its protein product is CASSIGLEQYF.

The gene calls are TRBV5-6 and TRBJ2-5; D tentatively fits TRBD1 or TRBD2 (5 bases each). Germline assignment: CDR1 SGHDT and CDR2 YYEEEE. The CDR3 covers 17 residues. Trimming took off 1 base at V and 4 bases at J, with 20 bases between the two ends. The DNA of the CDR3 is TGTGCCAGCAGCTTGATTCCTGCCCGGGACCTCGGAGAGACCCAGTACTTC. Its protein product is CASSLIPARDLGETQYF.

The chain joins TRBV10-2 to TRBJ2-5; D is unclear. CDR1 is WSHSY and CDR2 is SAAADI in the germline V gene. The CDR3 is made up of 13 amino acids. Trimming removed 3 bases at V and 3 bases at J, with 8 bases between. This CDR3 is CASSDRPKETQYF. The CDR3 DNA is TGCGCCAGCAGTGATCGTCCAAAAGAGACCCAGTACTTC.

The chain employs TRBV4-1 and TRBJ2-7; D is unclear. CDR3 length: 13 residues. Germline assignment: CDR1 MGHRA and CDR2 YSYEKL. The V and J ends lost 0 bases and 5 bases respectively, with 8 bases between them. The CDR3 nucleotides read TGCGCCAGCAGCCAAGAAGGAGAGGACGAGCAGTACTTC. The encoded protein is CASSQEGEDEQYF.

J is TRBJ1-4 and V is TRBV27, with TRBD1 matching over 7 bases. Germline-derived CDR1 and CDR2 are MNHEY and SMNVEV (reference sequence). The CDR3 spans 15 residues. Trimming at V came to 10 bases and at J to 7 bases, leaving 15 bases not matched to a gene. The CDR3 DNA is TGTGCCACCAAAGAGACAACAGGGGCCGGTGAAAAACTGTTTTTT. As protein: CATKETTGAGEKLFF.

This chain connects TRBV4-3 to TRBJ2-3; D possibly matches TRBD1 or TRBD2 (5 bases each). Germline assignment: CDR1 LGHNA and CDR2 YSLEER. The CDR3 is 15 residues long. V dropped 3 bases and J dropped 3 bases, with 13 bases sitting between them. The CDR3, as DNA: TGCGCCAGCAGCCATACAGGTGCGGGTACAGATACGCAGTATTTT. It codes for CASSHTGAGTDTQYF.

CDR3 region: CASSEYGQLNAYTQYF. The CDR3 DNA is TGTGCCAGCAGTGAGTATGGACAGTTGAATGCGTATACGCAGTATTTT. V is TRBV5-6 and J is TRBJ2-3; maybe TRBD1 (6 bases). This CDR3 contains 16 residues. Trimming took 5 bases from V and 7 from J, leaving 23 bases between them. The germline V gene encodes CDR1 SGHDT and CDR2 YYEEEE.

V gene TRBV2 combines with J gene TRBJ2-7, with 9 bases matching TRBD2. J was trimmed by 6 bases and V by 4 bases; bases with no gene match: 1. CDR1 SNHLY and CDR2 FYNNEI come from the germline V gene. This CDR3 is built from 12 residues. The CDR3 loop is CASSGLAAEQYF. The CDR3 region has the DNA TGTGCCAGCAGTGGACTAGCGGCCGAGCAGTACTTC.

The CDR3 spells CASSPWGTSPANEQFF. DNA of the CDR3: TGTGCCAGCAGCCCATGGGGAACTAGTCCTGCGAATGAGCAGTTCTTC. V gene TRBV7-2 combines with J gene TRBJ2-1, with TRBD2 as a possible D gene (5 bases). Germline values: CDR1 SGHTA, CDR2 FQGNSA. This CDR3 is built from 16 residues. The V end was cut by 5 bases, the J end by 7 bases, with 21 bases between.

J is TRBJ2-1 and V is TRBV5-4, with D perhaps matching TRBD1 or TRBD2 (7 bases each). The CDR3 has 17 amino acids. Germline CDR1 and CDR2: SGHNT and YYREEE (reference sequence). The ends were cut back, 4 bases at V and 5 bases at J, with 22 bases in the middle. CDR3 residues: CASSQVGGGTENNEQFF. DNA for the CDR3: TGTGCCAGCAGCCAGGTTGGGGGAGGGACAGAAAACAATGAGCAGTTCTTC.

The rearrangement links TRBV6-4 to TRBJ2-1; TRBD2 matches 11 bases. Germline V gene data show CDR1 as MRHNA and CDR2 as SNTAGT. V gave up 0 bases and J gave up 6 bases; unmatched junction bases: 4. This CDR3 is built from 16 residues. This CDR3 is CASSDSASGRSNEQFF. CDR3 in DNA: TGTGCCAGCAGTGACTCGGCTAGCGGGAGGTCCAATGAGCAGTTCTTC.

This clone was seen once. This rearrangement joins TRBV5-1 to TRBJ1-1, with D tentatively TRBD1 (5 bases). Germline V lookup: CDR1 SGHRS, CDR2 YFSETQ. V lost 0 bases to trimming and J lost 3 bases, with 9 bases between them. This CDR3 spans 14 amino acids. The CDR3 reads CASSLAGGYTEAFF. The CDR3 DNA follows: TGCGCCAGCAGCTTGGCCGGGGGGTACACTGAAGCTTTCTTT.

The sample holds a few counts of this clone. The CDR3 is CASSGENYGYTF. In DNA form, the CDR3 reads TGCGCCAGCAGCGGGGAGAACTATGGCTACACCTTC. The chain employs TRBV5-1 and TRBJ1-2, with unresolved D. Per the germline V gene, CDR1 is SGHRS and CDR2 is YFSETQ. This CDR3 is 12 amino acids long. V was trimmed by 4 bases and J by 2 bases, leaving 6 bases between them.

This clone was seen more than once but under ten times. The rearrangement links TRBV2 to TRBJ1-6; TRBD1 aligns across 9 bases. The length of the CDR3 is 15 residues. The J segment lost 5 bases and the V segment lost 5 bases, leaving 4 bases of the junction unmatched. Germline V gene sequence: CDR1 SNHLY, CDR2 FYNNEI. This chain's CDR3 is CASSFGTGNNSPLHF. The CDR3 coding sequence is TGTGCCAGCAGTTTCGGGACAGGGAATAATTCACCCCTCCACTTT.

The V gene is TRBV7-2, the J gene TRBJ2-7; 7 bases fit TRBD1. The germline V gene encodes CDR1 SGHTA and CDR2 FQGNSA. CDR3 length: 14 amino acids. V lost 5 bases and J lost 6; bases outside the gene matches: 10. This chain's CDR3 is CASSPTGVLSEQYF. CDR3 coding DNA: TGTGCCAGCAGCCCCACAGGGGTGCTTTCCGAGCAGTACTTC.

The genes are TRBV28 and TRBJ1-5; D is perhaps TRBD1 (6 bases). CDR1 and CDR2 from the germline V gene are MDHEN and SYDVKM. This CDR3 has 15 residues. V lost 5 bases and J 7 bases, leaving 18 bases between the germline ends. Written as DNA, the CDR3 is TGTGCCAGCAGTGCTCAGACAGGTGGCGAACAGCCCCAGCATTTT. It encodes CASSAQTGGEQPQHF.

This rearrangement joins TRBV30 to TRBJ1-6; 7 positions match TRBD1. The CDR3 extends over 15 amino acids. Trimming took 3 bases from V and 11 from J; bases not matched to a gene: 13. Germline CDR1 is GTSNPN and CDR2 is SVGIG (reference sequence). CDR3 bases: TGTGCCTGGAGGGCCCTGACAGGGTCCGCGACACCCCTCCACTTT. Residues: CAWRALTGSATPLHF.

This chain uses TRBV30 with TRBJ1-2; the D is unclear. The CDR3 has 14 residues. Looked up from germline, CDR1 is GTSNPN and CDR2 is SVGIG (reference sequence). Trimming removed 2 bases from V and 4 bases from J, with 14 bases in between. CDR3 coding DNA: TGTGCCTGGAGTCACGAGAGGTCGGGCTATGGCTACACCTTC. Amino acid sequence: CAWSHERSGYGYTF.

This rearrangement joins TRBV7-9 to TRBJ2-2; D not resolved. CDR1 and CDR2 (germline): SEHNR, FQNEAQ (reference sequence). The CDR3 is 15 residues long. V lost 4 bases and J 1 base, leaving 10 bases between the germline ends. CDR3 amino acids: CASSSTQVNTGELFF. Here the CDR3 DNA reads TGTGCCAGCAGCTCGACCCAGGTGAACACCGGGGAGCTGTTTTTT. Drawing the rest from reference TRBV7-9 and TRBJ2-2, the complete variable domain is DTGVSQNPRHKITKRGQNVTFRCDPISEHNRLYWYRQTLGQGPEFLTYFQNEAQLEKSRLLSDRFSAERPKGSFSTLEIQRTEQGDSAMYLCASSSTQVNTGELFFGEGSRLTVL.

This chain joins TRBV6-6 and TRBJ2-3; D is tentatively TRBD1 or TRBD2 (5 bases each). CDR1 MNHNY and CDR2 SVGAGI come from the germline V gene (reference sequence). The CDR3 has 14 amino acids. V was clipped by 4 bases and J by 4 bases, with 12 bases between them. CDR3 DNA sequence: TGTGCCAGCAGTTCGGGACCTCCGGCAGATACGCAGTATTTT. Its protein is CASSSGPPADTQYF.

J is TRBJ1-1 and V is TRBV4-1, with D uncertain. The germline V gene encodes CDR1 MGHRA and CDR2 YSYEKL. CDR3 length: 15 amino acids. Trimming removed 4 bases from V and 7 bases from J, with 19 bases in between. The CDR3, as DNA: TGCGCCAGCAGCCTAAGTAGGCGTAGATCGGGTGAAGCTTTCTTT. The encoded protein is CASSLSRRRSGEAFF.

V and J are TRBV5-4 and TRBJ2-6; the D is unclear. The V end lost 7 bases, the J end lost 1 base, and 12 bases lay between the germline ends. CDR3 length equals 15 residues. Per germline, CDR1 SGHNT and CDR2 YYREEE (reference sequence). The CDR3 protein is CASSLGTSGANVLTF. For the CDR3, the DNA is TGTGCCAGCTCCCTGGGAACATCTGGGGCCAACGTCCTGACTTTC.